This TCR beta chain was captured by sequencing in a study of blood T cells in healthy people across ages. Overall study findings and caveats: Diversity of TCR beta per million T cells declined in a roughly linear way with age. Expanded clonotype changes were possibly confounded by unknown donor CMV status. Conclusively comparing naive with antigen-experienced cells was impossible with unsorted PBMCs.

Germline V gene data show CDR1 as LGHNA and CDR2 as YNFKEQ. The CDR3 sequence is 15 residues long. Trimming at V came to 3 bases and at J to 4 bases, leaving 5 bases not matched to a gene. Together with a sample-barcoded 5' primer, a J-beta primer mix was included in a second PCR lasting about 7 to 11 cycles. Each single sample gave us at least 2.5 million CDR3-containing paired-end reads. TCRdb re-derived calls from the 5' RACE reads in MiXCR, one entry per CDR3 protein. This sample yields 600,000 to 850,000 distinct CDR3 sequences, of which approximately 43% are seen a single time; 20% to 25% belongs to the top ten. Regarding this clonotype: The target antigen is unknown.

This chain uses TRBV4-2 with TRBJ1-2; 10 nucleotides align to TRBD1. Sequencing was carried out using blood. This clonotype originated in a woman aged 55-70 years in good health. The CDR3 nucleotides read TGTGCCAGCAGCCAGGGACAGGGGAAAGGCTATGGCTACACCTTC. This codes for CASSQGQGKGYGYTF.